This T cell receptor beta chain was sequenced in a study of CD8+ T cells in alopecia areata. Study summary: Scalp area affected, as a percentage, set the severity score of treated patients. Findings and caveats of the study: Tofacitinib yielded significantly lower scalp clonality and fewer expanded CD8+ clones among the top 100. Numerous clones, expanded in lesions, remained in scalp and blood during tofacitinib.

The sample's treatment: oral pan-JAK inhibitor, 5-10 mg twice daily. Lesional scalp punch biopsies and peripheral blood were collected from alopecia areata patients. This CDR3 has 15 amino acids. Germline V gene data show CDR1 as SQVTM and CDR2 as ANQGSEA. Trimming shortened V by 5 bases and J by 1 base, and 17 bases separated the two germline ends. As for this clone: The antigen remains undetermined.

As the sequencing template, cDNA was produced by extracting RNA and reverse transcribing it. The method was immunoSEQ multiplex PCR; TCRdb's version includes in-frame clones alone and lacks a portion of them. Of over 150,000 clones listed, roughly 50% are singletons. This receptor was obtained from a human donor with alopecia areata. The V and J genes are TRBV29-1 and TRBJ1-1; D is unclear. The sample consisted of CD8+ T cells sorted from blood, taken at week 24, from a patient treated with tofacitinib. This CDR3 reads CSVLTGSWGNTEAFF. DNA of the CDR3: TGCAGCGTTCTCACTGGGTCGTGGGGGAACACTGAAGCTTTCTTT.